Below, 4 T cell receptor beta chains from the same sample are listed, as sequenced in a study of T cell responses to AZD1222 COVID-19 vaccine. The data were produced by immunoSEQ multiplex PCR, yet TCRdb's version contains in-frame clones alone and is incomplete. Of about 190,000 clones listed, approximately 91% are singletons. The source was peripheral blood, collected on day 0 of AZD1222 vaccination. The receptors were sampled from an adult in good health.

The rearrangement links TRBV7-6 to TRBJ1-6, with D possibly matching TRBD1 (5 bases). CDR1 and CDR2 (germline): SGHVS, FNYEAQ. Trimming took 1 base from V and 4 from J, leaving 11 bases between them. This CDR3 is built from 16 residues. The CDR3 here is CASSLVGGKYNSPLHF. As DNA, the CDR3 is TGTGCCAGCAGCTTAGTGGGGGGGAAATATAATTCACCCCTCCACTTT.

This rearrangement joins TRBV5-1 to TRBJ1-1; 9 bases agree with TRBD1. V gave up 2 bases and J gave up 5 bases; unmatched junction bases: 4. The CDR3 runs to 14 residues. In germline, CDR1 is SGHRS, CDR2 YFSETQ. This chain's CDR3 is CASSLQGAYTEAFF. The CDR3 region has the DNA TGCGCCAGCAGCTTACAGGGGGCGTATACTGAAGCTTTCTTT.

The chain uses TRBV19 and TRBJ2-2; D possibly corresponds to TRBD2 (5 bases). Trimming cost V 4 bases and J 5 bases, with 17 bases left between them. The length of the CDR3 is 16 residues. The germline CDR1 and CDR2 sequences are LNHDA and SQIVND (reference sequence). For the CDR3, the DNA is TGTGCCAGTAGTACGAAGGATTACCGAGGGACCGGGGAGCTGTTTTTT. Translating it yields CASSTKDYRGTGELFF.

The chain couples TRBV9 to TRBJ2-2; no clear D. The V end lost 0 bases, the J end lost 5 bases, and 8 bases lay between the germline ends. The CDR3 contains 14 residues. Germline V gene sequence: CDR1 SGDLS, CDR2 YYNGEE. CDR3 in DNA: TGTGCCAGCAGCGTAGAGGACGGGACCGGGGAGCTGTTTTTT. The encoded protein is CASSVEDGTGELFF.